The T cell receptor beta chain described here comes from a study of shared clonotypes between healthy human individuals. On the study more broadly: The cohort had a couple of women and a few men, ages 18 to 49. For every donor, three CD4 naive, three CD4 memory, two CD8 naive and one CD8 memory plates were used.

Each of the donors was a healthy adult who was HIV-negative and had not had a recent acute infection or vaccination. The CDR3 extends over 11 amino acids. Germline CDR1 is ENHRY and CDR2 is SYGVKD. V was trimmed by 2 bases and J by 11 bases, leaving 6 bases between them. Methods used by the authors: Because ImmunoSEQ provided only junction sequences with no quality scores, the filtering differed. Data came from immunoSEQ multiplex PCR; TCRdb stores just in-frame clones and leaves some out. V, J and clone size reflect that table, while D and trimming were determined from the DNA. Of over 150,000 clones in the sample, 66% were seen once.

This TCR was sampled from a man aged 25 to 45 in good health. J is TRBJ1-4 and V is TRBV10-3, with D possibly matching TRBD1 (5 bases). Sequencing was performed on memory CD4+ T cells sorted from blood. The subset is: CD45RA-negative fraction. This CDR3 is CAISEGGKLFF. The CDR3 DNA is TGTGCCATCAGTGAGGGGGGGAAACTGTTTTTT.